This T cell receptor (beta chain) was captured in a study of cytomegalovirus exposure and HLA in healthy donors. Primers for the PCR totalled 60 Vbeta and 13 Jbeta. The protocol was immunoSEQ multiplex PCR, while the TCRdb copy is restricted to in-frame clones and leaves out a portion. The sample includes about 160,000 clones, over 60% of them seen just once. This CDR3 region has 16 residues. CDR1 is SGHAT, CDR2 FQNNGV, per germline. V lost 1 base and J lost 6; bases outside the gene matches: 6. The J gene is TRBJ2-1, the V gene TRBV11-2; 10 bases are shared with TRBD2. Sequencing input: PBMCs. This TCR was sampled from a woman younger than 30 in good health and CMV-seronegative. CDR3 nucleotides: TGTGCCAGCAGCTTAGTAGCTAGCGGGAGTACCAATGAGCAGTTCTTC. Amino acids: CASSLVASGSTNEQFF.